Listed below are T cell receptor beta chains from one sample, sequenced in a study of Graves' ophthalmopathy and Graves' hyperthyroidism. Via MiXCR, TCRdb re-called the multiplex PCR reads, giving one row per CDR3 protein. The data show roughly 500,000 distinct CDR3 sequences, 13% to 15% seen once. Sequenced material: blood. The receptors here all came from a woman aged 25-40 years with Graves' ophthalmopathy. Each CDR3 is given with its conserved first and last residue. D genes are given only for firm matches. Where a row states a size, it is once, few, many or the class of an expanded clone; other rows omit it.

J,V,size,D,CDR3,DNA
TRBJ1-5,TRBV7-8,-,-,CASSRRDRDNQPQHF,TGTGCCAGCAGCCGCCGGGACCGAGACAATCAGCCCCAGCATTTT
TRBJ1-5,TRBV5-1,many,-,CASRYTDNQPQHF,TGCGCCAGCAGGTATACAGACAATCAGCCCCAGCATTTT
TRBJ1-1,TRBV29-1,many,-,CSSLRGGLNTEAFF,TGCAGCTCCCTGAGGGGGGGGTTGAACACTGAAGCTTTCTTT
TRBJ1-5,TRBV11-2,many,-,CASSYSAGQPQHF,TGTGCCAGCAGCTACTCCGCCGGACAGCCCCAGCATTTT
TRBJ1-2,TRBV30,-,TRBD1,CAWSVRGGGYTF,TGTGCCTGGAGTGTTCGAGGGGGCGGCTACACCTTC
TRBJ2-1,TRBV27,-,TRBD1,CASSSNRGLVDNEQFF,TGTGCCAGCAGTTCGAACAGGGGGCTTGTCGACAATGAGCAGTTCTTC
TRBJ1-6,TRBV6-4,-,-,CAISDASPHRYNSPLHF,TGTGCCATCAGTGACGCGAGCCCCCATAGGTACAATTCACCCCTCCACTTT
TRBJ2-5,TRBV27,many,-,CASSQSRGETQYF,TGTGCCAGCAGTCAAAGCAGGGGAGAGACCCAGTACTTC
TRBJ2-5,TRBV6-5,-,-,CASSYRPSGQETQYF,TGTGCCAGCAGTTACAGGCCCTCGGGACAAGAGACCCAGTACTTC
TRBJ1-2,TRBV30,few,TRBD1,CAWIRAGGKGGYTF,TGTGCCTGGATTCGAGCAGGGGGCAAGGGTGGCTACACCTTC
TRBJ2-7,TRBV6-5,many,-,CASSYSGRRATQQYF,TGTGCCAGCAGTTACTCAGGGCGCCGAGCTACGCAGCAGTACTTC
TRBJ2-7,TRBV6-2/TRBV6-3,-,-,CASRDSFAEQYF,TGTGCCAGCCGGGACTCCTTCGCCGAGCAGTACTTC
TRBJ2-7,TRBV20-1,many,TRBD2,CSAREGASGRSHEQYF,TGCAGTGCTAGAGAGGGGGCAAGCGGGAGGTCCCACGAGCAGTACTTC
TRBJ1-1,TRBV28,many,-,CASIRDQRENTEAFF,TGTGCCAGCATCCGGGACCAAAGGGAGAACACTGAAGCTTTCTTT
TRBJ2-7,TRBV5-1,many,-,CASTEWVGSNEQYF,TGCGCCAGCACCGAATGGGTAGGGAGCAACGAGCAGTACTTC
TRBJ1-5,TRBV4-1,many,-,CASSQGWNQPQHF,TGCGCCAGCAGCCAGGGTTGGAATCAGCCCCAGCATTTT
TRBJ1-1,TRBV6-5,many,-,CASSYSGEEAFF,TGTGCCAGCAGTTACTCGGGGGAAGAAGCTTTCTTT
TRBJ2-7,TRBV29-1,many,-,CSVERAKSSYEQYF,TGCAGCGTTGAAAGAGCCAAGAGCTCCTACGAGCAGTACTTC
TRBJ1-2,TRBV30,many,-,CAWSRNYGYTF,TGTGCCTGGAGTAGAAACTATGGCTACACCTTC
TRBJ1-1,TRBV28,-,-,CASSFGVRFIQAFF,TGTGCCAGCAGTTTTGGAGTTCGATTTATCCAAGCTTTCTTT
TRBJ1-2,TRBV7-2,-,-,CASSSQSGSGYTF,TGTGCCAGCAGCTCGCAATCAGGTTCCGGCTACACCTTC
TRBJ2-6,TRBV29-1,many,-,CSVTDRSLGGANVLTF,TGCAGCGTAACCGACAGGAGTCTGGGGGGGGCCAACGTCCTGACTTTC
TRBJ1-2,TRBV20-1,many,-,CSATDGNYGYTF,TGCAGTGCTACCGACGGCAACTATGGCTACACCTTC
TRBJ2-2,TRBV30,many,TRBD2,CAWSGLAVTGELFF,TGTGCCTGGAGTGGACTAGCTGTTACCGGGGAGCTGTTTTTT
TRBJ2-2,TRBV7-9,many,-,CASSFRERTTGELFF,TGTGCCAGCAGCTTCAGGGAAAGGACCACCGGGGAGCTGTTTTTT
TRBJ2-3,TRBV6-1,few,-,CASSEGAEDTQYF,TGTGCCAGCAGTGAAGGGGCTGAGGATACGCAGTATTTT
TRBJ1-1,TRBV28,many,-,CASRGRTANTEAFF,TGTGCCAGCAGGGGCCGGACCGCGAACACTGAAGCTTTCTTT
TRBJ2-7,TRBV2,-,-,CASKSTGYEQYF,TGTGCCAGCAAATCGACAGGCTACGAGCAGTACTTC
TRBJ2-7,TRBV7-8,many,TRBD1,CASSADEDRGLLKPFEQYF,TGTGCCAGCAGCGCCGATGAGGACAGGGGGCTTTTGAAACCGTTCGAGCAGTACTTC
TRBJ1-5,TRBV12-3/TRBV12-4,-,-,CASSSSRSNQPQHF,TGTGCCAGCAGCTCGAGTCGGAGCAATCAGCCCCAGCATTTT
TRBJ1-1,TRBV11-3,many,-,CASSDRRANTEAFF,TGTGCCAGCAGCGACCGACGGGCGAACACTGAAGCTTTCTTT
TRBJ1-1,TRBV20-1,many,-,CSARDWLTEAFF,TGCAGTGCTAGAGATTGGCTGACTGAAGCTTTCTTT
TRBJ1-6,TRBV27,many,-,CASSLYRGRGENSPLHF,TGTGCCAGCAGTTTATATAGGGGAAGGGGTGAGAATTCACCCCTCCACTTT
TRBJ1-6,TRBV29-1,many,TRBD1,CSVLLGQGDSPLHF,TGCAGCGTCCTTTTGGGACAGGGGGATTCACCCCTCCACTTT
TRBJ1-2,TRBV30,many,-,CAWNTNYGYTF,TGTGCCTGGAACACCAACTATGGCTACACCTTC
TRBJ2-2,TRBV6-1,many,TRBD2,CASRPLAGPNTGELFF,TGTGCCAGCAGACCTCTAGCGGGACCGAACACCGGGGAGCTGTTTTTT
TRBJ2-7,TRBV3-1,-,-,CASSLTVTNGEQYF,TGTGCCAGCAGCCTGACAGTCACTAACGGGGAGCAGTACTTC
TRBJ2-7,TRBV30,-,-,CAWIWGEEQYF,TGTGCCTGGATCTGGGGTGAGGAGCAGTACTTC
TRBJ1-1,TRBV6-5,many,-,CASSYSAGGLGTEAFF,TGTGCCAGCAGTTACTCAGCGGGGGGGCTTGGCACTGAAGCTTTCTTT
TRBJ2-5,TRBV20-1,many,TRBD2,CSAEAGGHVTQYF,TGCAGTGCTGAAGCGGGGGGGCATGTGACCCAGTACTTC
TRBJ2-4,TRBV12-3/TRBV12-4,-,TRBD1,CASRPGTGGFIQYF,TGTGCCAGCAGACCGGGGACAGGGGGCTTCATTCAGTACTTC
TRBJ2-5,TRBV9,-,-,CASSVEHAGETQYF,TGTGCCAGCAGCGTAGAGCACGCCGGAGAGACCCAGTACTTC
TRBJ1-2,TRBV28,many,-,CASGSSVDYGYTF,TGTGCCAGCGGTTCCTCAGTGGACTATGGCTACACCTTC
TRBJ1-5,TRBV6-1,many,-,CASRSIESNQPQHF,TGTGCCAGCAGAAGTATCGAGAGCAATCAGCCCCAGCATTTT
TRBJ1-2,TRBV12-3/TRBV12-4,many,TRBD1,CASRSGTGAGYTF,TGTGCCAGCAGGTCCGGGACAGGGGCGGGCTACACCTTC
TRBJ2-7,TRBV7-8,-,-,CASSLIGGTYEQYF,TGTGCCAGCAGCTTAATTGGCGGAACCTACGAGCAGTACTTC